This entry lists 9 T cell receptor beta chains sequenced from one sample in a study of OX40 agonist ivuxolimab in advanced cancers. Here immunoSEQ multiplex PCR was the method, and the copy in TCRdb shows in-frame clones only, minus some. The sample comprises about 40,000 clones, more than 75% of which are singletons, and under 15% rests with the top ten. Source: CD4+ or CD8+ T cells sorted from blood, taken in a trial of the OX40 agonist ivuxolimab. The receptor source for this set is an adult with an advanced solid tumor such as melanoma, head and neck, liver or kidney cancer.

This clone was counted a few times. The rearrangement uses TRBV12-5 and TRBJ2-2, with D tentatively TRBD2 (5 bases). CDR3 length equals 14 residues. V lost 1 base to trimming and J lost 4 bases, with 7 bases between them. Germline assignment: CDR1 LGHNT and CDR2 FRNRAP. CDR3 protein: CASGLGAGTGELFF. CDR3 DNA sequence: TGTGCTAGTGGTTTGGGGGCGGGCACCGGGGAGCTGTTTTTT.

The chain has TRBV15 and TRBJ1-2; 9 bases line up with TRBD1. Germline CDR1 reads LNHNV; CDR2 reads YYDKDF (reference sequence). CDR3 size: 17 residues. V was pared by 5 bases and J by 4 bases, with 14 bases of the junction left unmatched. As DNA, the CDR3 is TGTGCCACCAGCGGGGAGGACAGGGGCGTGCGACGCTATGGCTACACCTTC. Protein sequence: CATSGEDRGVRRYGYTF.

V is TRBV4-1 and J is TRBJ2-7; 7 bases line up with TRBD2. Germline loops: CDR1 MGHRA, CDR2 YSYEKL. The V segment lost 0 bases and the J segment 3 bases; nucleotides outside the gene matches: 5. The CDR3 has 15 amino acids. CDR3 in amino acids: CASSQDSGGSYEQYF. In nucleotides, the CDR3 is TGCGCCAGCAGCCAAGATTCTGGCGGGAGCTACGAGCAGTACTTC.

This clone appeared a single time. V gene TRBV27 combines with J gene TRBJ1-1, with D possibly TRBD1 on 5 matching bases. CDR3 length: 15 amino acids. Trimming pared 0 bases from V and 1 base from J, leaving 9 bases between. Germline CDR1 and CDR2: MNHEY and SMNVEV (reference sequence). The CDR3 spells CASSLSPGANTEAFF. The CDR3 region has the DNA TGTGCCAGCAGTTTATCCCCCGGGGCGAACACTGAAGCTTTCTTT.

This clone turned up a few times. Other DNA sequences within the sample encode an identical CDR3. The rearrangement uses TRBV7-9 and TRBJ1-1; D not certain. The V end lost 0 bases, the J end lost 0 bases, and 8 bases lay between the germline ends. The CDR3 runs to 15 residues. Germline loops: CDR1 SEHNR, CDR2 FQNEAQ (reference sequence). CDR3 DNA: TGTGCCAGCAGCTTAGCAGAGGGCATGAACACTGAAGCTTTCTTT. This translates into CASSLAEGMNTEAFF.

This chain uses TRBV6-5 with TRBJ2-1, with 8 bases aligning to TRBD2. The CDR3 sequence is 14 residues long. V trimming: 6 bases; J trimming: 9 bases; junction bases outside the gene matches: 10. Per germline, CDR1 MNHEY and CDR2 SVGAGI. The CDR3 coding sequence is TGTGCCAGCAGCCCCGGGACTAGTTATGTTGAGCAGTTCTTC. Translation: CASSPGTSYVEQFF.

The chain carries TRBV19 and TRBJ2-4, with 10 positions matching TRBD2. The trim removed 5 bases at V and 5 bases at J, leaving 3 bases unmatched. Germline CDR1 is LNHDA and CDR2 is SQIVND (reference sequence). The CDR3 consists of 14 residues. In DNA, the CDR3 is TGTGCCAGTAGTTGGACTAGCGGAGAAAACATTCAGTACTTC. As protein: CASSWTSGENIQYF.

The chain links TRBV27 to TRBJ1-4; D ambiguous. V was trimmed by 1 base and J by 11 bases, leaving 14 bases between them. CDR3 size: 14 residues. From germline, CDR1 is MNHEY and CDR2 SMNVEV (reference sequence). The CDR3 protein is CASSLLGLHSKLFF. The DNA of the CDR3 is TGTGCCAGCAGTTTATTAGGGCTCCATTCCAAACTGTTTTTT.

The chain couples TRBV18 to TRBJ2-1, with D tentatively TRBD2 (7 bases). The V and J ends lost 3 bases and 3 bases respectively, with 27 bases between them. The CDR3 runs to 20 residues. The germline V gene has CDR1 KGHSH and CDR2 LQKENI. DNA for the CDR3: TGTGCCAGCTCACCTGTAAAGGGGGACTACCCAAGAGGGGACTACAATGAGCAGTTCTTC. It codes for CASSPVKGDYPRGDYNEQFF.